The 28 T cell receptor beta chains listed next were all sequenced from one sample in a study of T cell repertoires in cytomegalovirus infection. TCRdb re-derived calls from the reads in MiXCR, one entry per CDR3 protein. This sample carries hundreds of thousands of distinct CDR3 sequences, 9.6% of them seen once, and the ten largest clones take around 2.4%. The sequenced sample consisted of PBMCs. These receptor sequences come from a human donor in good health (CMV status not recorded). Some clones in this sample may be carry-over from other donors' samples.

The chain couples TRBV20-1 to TRBJ2-1; 7 bases match TRBD1. The CDR3 has 16 amino acids. With 0 bases clipped from V and 4 bases from J, the junction kept 9 bases outside the gene matches. Germline assignment: CDR1 DFQATT and CDR2 SNEGSKA (reference sequence). In DNA, the CDR3 is TGCAGTGCTAGAGATAACGACAGGGAGAGGTACAATGAGCAGTTCTTC. Protein product: CSARDNDRERYNEQFF.

This chain joins TRBV7-9 and TRBJ2-3, with TRBD1 identical over 8 bases. Germline trimming cut 0 bases from V and 5 bases from J; bases unmatched to any gene: 7. From germline, CDR1 is SEHNR and CDR2 FQNEAQ (reference sequence). The CDR3 spans 16 residues. CDR3 sequence reads: CASSLASQGEEDTQYF. CDR3 sequence (DNA): TGTGCCAGCAGCTTAGCTTCACAGGGGGAGGAAGATACGCAGTATTTT.

Many counts were recorded for this clonotype. The rearrangement links TRBV19 to TRBJ2-1; D is possibly TRBD1 (6 bases). The germline V and J ends were trimmed by 6 bases and 7 bases, with 19 bases remaining between them. In germline, CDR1 is LNHDA, CDR2 SQIVND (reference sequence). The CDR3 has 15 residues. The CDR3, as DNA: TGTGCCAGTAGCTCCGGGACAACGGGTCTTAATGAGCAGTTCTTC. As protein: CASSSGTTGLNEQFF. Full variable domain (outside the CDR3, taken from reference TRBV19 and TRBJ2-1): DGGITQSPKYLFRKEGQNVTLSCEQNLNHDAMYWYRQDPGQGLRLIYYSQIVNDFQKGDIAEGYSVSREKKESFPLTVTSAQKNPTAFYLCASSSGTTGLNEQFFGPGTRLTVL.

J is TRBJ1-1 and V is TRBV3-1; a weak D match, TRBD1 (6 bases). The ends were cut back, 10 bases at V and 0 bases at J, with 9 bases in the middle. CDR1 LGHDT and CDR2 YNNKEL come from the germline V gene (reference sequence). The CDR3 is 12 amino acids. Here the CDR3 reads CAIQGLNTEAFF. The CDR3 DNA reads as TGTGCCATACAGGGCCTGAACACTGAAGCTTTCTTT.

This clonotype has at least ten counts. This chain connects TRBV7-8 to TRBJ1-1, with D unresolved. This CDR3 has 16 residues. V was cut by 1 base and J by 2 bases, with 14 bases left in between. From germline, CDR1 is SGHVS and CDR2 FQNEAQ. The CDR3 region is CASSLVSPSRNTEAFF. The CDR3 DNA reads TGTGCCAGCAGCTTAGTATCCCCCAGCCGTAACACTGAAGCTTTCTTT.

This clonotype was seen ten or more times. The chain uses TRBV9 and TRBJ2-1; D may be TRBD1 (6 bases). The germline V gene encodes CDR1 SGDLS and CDR2 YYNGEE. Trimming cost V 0 bases and J 4 bases, with 8 bases left between them. The CDR3 contains 14 residues. DNA of the CDR3: TGTGCCAGCAGCGTAGGGGGACAATACAATGAGCAGTTCTTC. This sequence encodes CASSVGGQYNEQFF.

This clonotype was found many times. This chain joins TRBV11-2 and TRBJ2-2, with TRBD2 matching over 15 bases. The CDR3 contains 18 residues. V shed 5 bases, J shed 4 bases, and the junction held 8 bases outside the gene matches. Germline CDR1 reads SGHAT; CDR2 reads FQNNGV. The DNA for the CDR3 is TGTGCCAGCAGCCCGGGACTAGCGGGGGGAAGAAGCACCGGGGAGCTGTTTTTT. Translation: CASSPGLAGGRSTGELFF.

This clonotype was seen repeatedly, ten times or more. The chain recombines TRBV4-1 with TRBJ2-3; no clear D. Trimming took off 1 base at V and 2 bases at J, with 10 bases between the two ends. The CDR3 has 15 amino acids. CDR1 is MGHRA, CDR2 YSYEKL, per germline. Here the CDR3 reads CASSQVQAITDTQYF. Here the CDR3 DNA reads TGCGCCAGCAGCCAAGTTCAGGCAATCACAGATACGCAGTATTTT.

Many counts were recorded for this clonotype. The chain couples TRBV7-9 to TRBJ2-3; D unresolved. Germline-derived CDR1 and CDR2 are SEHNR and FQNEAQ (reference sequence). This CDR3 contains 16 residues. Trimming pared 3 bases from V and 0 bases from J, leaving 13 bases between. CDR3: CASSFGQFTSTDTQYF. Written as DNA, the CDR3 is TGTGCCAGCAGCTTTGGGCAGTTCACTAGCACAGATACGCAGTATTTT.

This clonotype appeared many times. V usage is TRBV5-6 and J usage is TRBJ1-5, with 7 bases matching TRBD1. After removal of 2 bases from V and 6 bases from J, the junction contained 5 bases not matched to a gene. The CDR3 is 14 amino acids. Germline assignment: CDR1 SGHDT and CDR2 YYEEEE. The CDR3 loop reads CASSFYRDSQPQHF. The CDR3, as DNA: TGTGCCAGCAGCTTTTATCGGGACAGTCAGCCCCAGCATTTT.

The table lists this clonotype with many counts. The gene calls are TRBV7-3 and TRBJ2-5; the match to TRBD2 covers 7 bases. CDR1 and CDR2 from the germline V gene are SGHTA and FQGTGA. V dropped 5 bases and J dropped 3; count of bases not matched to a gene: 6. The CDR3 consists of 14 residues. CDR3 sequence: CASSVGAGEETQYF. The CDR3 bases are TGTGCCAGCAGCGTAGGGGCGGGGGAAGAGACCCAGTACTTC.

The gene calls are TRBV20-1 and TRBJ2-3; D gene unclear. Germline V gives CDR1 DFQATT, CDR2 SNEGSKA (reference sequence). The CDR3 totals 14 residues. V lost 6 bases to trimming and J lost 0 bases, with 13 bases between them. CDR3 DNA: TGCAGTGCACCCAACTTTCTGAGCACAGATACGCAGTATTTT. It translates to CSAPNFLSTDTQYF.

This clonotype was seen only a few times. The rearrangement uses TRBV3-1 and TRBJ2-2; TRBD2 matches 8 bases. Germline CDR1 is LGHDT and CDR2 is YNNKEL (reference sequence). The J segment lost 0 bases and the V segment lost 4 bases, leaving 10 bases of the junction unmatched. The CDR3 has 18 residues. The CDR3: CASSPRERGSSNTGELFF. The CDR3 region has the DNA TGTGCCAGCAGCCCGCGGGAGCGGGGGAGTTCGAACACCGGGGAGCTGTTTTTT.

The chain carries TRBV12-3 or TRBV12-4 and TRBJ2-7; D is perhaps TRBD1 or TRBD2 (6 bases each). The CDR3 has 15 residues. V shed 1 base and J shed 2 bases, with 12 bases lying between them. The CDR3 here is CASSLGGAATYEQYF. The DNA for the CDR3 is TGTGCCAGCAGTTTAGGGGGGGCCGCTACCTACGAGCAGTACTTC.

This chain links TRBV4-3 with TRBJ2-1, with 7 bases fitting TRBD1. The ends lost 4 bases at V and 8 bases at J; junction bases unmatched: 14. CDR1 is LGHNA and CDR2 is YSLEER in the germline V gene. This CDR3 is 16 amino acids long. This CDR3 is CASSRSDRATGDEQFF. CDR3 coding DNA: TGCGCCAGCAGCCGCTCCGACAGGGCAACAGGCGATGAGCAGTTCTTC.

This clonotype came up many times. The chain has TRBV19 and TRBJ1-5; TRBD1 aligns across 7 bases. The CDR3 has 15 amino acids. J lost 6 bases, V lost 6 bases, and 11 bases had no gene match. Looked up from germline, CDR1 is LNHDA and CDR2 is SQIVND (reference sequence). The CDR3 loop is CASSIRTGRGQPQHF. In nucleotides, the CDR3 is TGTGCCAGTAGCATTCGGACAGGTCGCGGTCAGCCCCAGCATTTT.

This clonotype has at least ten counts. The rearrangement uses TRBV2 and TRBJ1-6; the D is unclear. Trimming cost V 6 bases and J 12 bases, with 6 bases left between them. Germline-derived CDR1 and CDR2 are SNHLY and FYNNEI. The CDR3 totals 10 residues. Here the CDR3 DNA reads TGTGCCAGCAGGGCCGGACCCCTCCACTTT. Residues: CASRAGPLHF.

J is TRBJ2-3 and V is TRBV9; unclear D gene. Trimming stripped 3 bases from V and 4 bases from J, with 24 bases between. Germline V gives CDR1 SGDLS, CDR2 YYNGEE. This CDR3 is built from 18 residues. DNA of the CDR3: TGTGCCAGCAGCGGACCTACCGTGATATCCTTGGTCCCAGATACGCAGTATTTT. It encodes CASSGPTVISLVPDTQYF.

CDR3 region: CSVEYRGTQYF. Here the CDR3 DNA reads TGCAGCGTTGAATATAGGGGGACGCAGTATTTT. The chain is built from TRBV29-1 and TRBJ2-3; tentatively, D is TRBD1 (6 bases). CDR1 is SQVTM, CDR2 ANQGSEA, per germline. This CDR3 has 11 amino acids. Trimming cost V 2 bases and J 9 bases, with 9 bases left between them.

This clonotype was counted ten times or more. This chain joins TRBV7-6 and TRBJ2-2, with 9 bases matching TRBD1. V dropped 4 bases and J dropped 6; count of bases not matched to a gene: 12. This CDR3 comprises 17 residues. Germline CDR1 reads SGHVS; CDR2 reads FNYEAQ. This CDR3 reads CASSSIPGTGYAGELFF. The DNA of the CDR3 is TGTGCCAGCAGCTCTATTCCAGGGACAGGGTATGCCGGGGAGCTGTTTTTT.

This clonotype was detected only a few times. Here the CDR3 reads CASSPLERGEYEQYF. The CDR3 DNA reads TGTGCCAGCAGCCCGCTCGAGCGGGGGGAATACGAGCAGTACTTC. This rearrangement joins TRBV14 to TRBJ2-7; TRBD2 agrees at 9 bases. The J segment lost 4 bases and the V segment lost 4 bases, leaving 8 bases of the junction unmatched. CDR1 is SGHDN and CDR2 is FVKESK in the germline V gene. This CDR3 is 15 amino acids long.

This clonotype was seen more than once but under ten times. This sequence joins TRBV12-3 or TRBV12-4 and TRBJ2-1, with D possibly being TRBD2 (5 bases). The CDR3 is 16 amino acids. The V gene lost 2 bases and the J gene lost 2 bases, with 13 bases spanning the gap. The CDR3 region is CASSLLLEGAYNEQFF. The DNA for the CDR3 is TGTGCCAGCAGTTTACTCCTAGAGGGTGCCTACAATGAGCAGTTCTTC.

The V call is TRBV24-1, the J call TRBJ2-1, with D hard to call. Looked up from germline, CDR1 is KGHDR and CDR2 is SFDVKD. This CDR3 has 11 amino acids. Trimming removed 3 bases from V and 10 bases from J, with 6 bases in between. The CDR3 reads CATSDRWEQFF. DNA of the CDR3: TGTGCCACCAGTGATAGGTGGGAGCAGTTCTTC.

This clonotype has ten or more counts. J is TRBJ2-3 and V is TRBV2; D may be TRBD1 (7 bases). Germline loops: CDR1 SNHLY, CDR2 FYNNEI. The CDR3 is made up of 14 amino acids. The V end was cut by 8 bases, the J end by 3 bases, with 15 bases between. CDR3 bases: TGTGCCAGCCCCGACAGGGAGGAAACAGATACGCAGTATTTT. Translating gives CASPDREETDTQYF.

This clonotype was found many times. The genes are TRBV7-2 and TRBJ2-5, with 8 bases matching TRBD2. The ends lost 2 bases at V and 10 bases at J; junction bases unmatched: 15. Germline assignment: CDR1 SGHTA and CDR2 FQGNSA. This CDR3 contains 16 residues. The DNA for the CDR3 is TGTGCCAGCAGCTTACCGGGCGTCGGGGGGGGACGGGACCAGTACTTC. Translating gives CASSLPGVGGGRDQYF. Filled out from reference TRBV7-2 and TRBJ2-5, the complete variable domain reads GAGVSQSPSNKVTEKGKDVELRCDPISGHTALYWYRQSLGQGLEFLIYFQGNSAPDKSGLPSDRFSAERTGGSVSTLTIQRTQQEDSAVYLCASSLPGVGGGRDQYFGPGTRLLVL.

In this sample, this clonotype turned up many times. The V call is TRBV28, the J call TRBJ1-3; 9 nucleotides match TRBD1. Germline lookup yields CDR1 MDHEN and CDR2 SYDVKM. Germline trimming cut 4 bases from V and 7 bases from J; bases unmatched to any gene: 5. This CDR3 spans 14 amino acids. The CDR3 nucleotides are TGTGCCAGCAGTTCCTGGGGGACAGGGAACACCATATATTTT. This gives the protein CASSSWGTGNTIYF.

The chain recombines TRBV28 with TRBJ1-1; D not certain. V was trimmed by 4 bases and J by 1 base, leaving 13 bases between them. CDR1 is MDHEN and CDR2 is SYDVKM in the germline V gene. The CDR3 length is 15 residues. This chain's CDR3 is CASSSAAGENTEAFF. In DNA form, the CDR3 reads TGTGCCAGCAGTTCCGCGGCAGGAGAGAACACTGAAGCTTTCTTT.

This clonotype was detected ten times or more. This chain connects TRBV7-2 to TRBJ2-3; D may correspond to TRBD1 or TRBD2 (6 bases each). Germline-derived CDR1 and CDR2 are SGHTA and FQGNSA. V was clipped by 5 bases and J by 1 base, with 19 bases between them. This CDR3 region has 17 residues. Here the CDR3 DNA reads TGTGCCAGCAGCGGACAGACCGGGACTGCACGCACAGATACGCAGTATTTT. Protein product: CASSGQTGTARTDTQYF.